In this sample, the clone carrying this TCR beta chain turned up a few times. This specimen comes from a study of CD8 T cells in ankylosing spondylitis. Each CDR3 protein gets one entry after TCRdb re-called the 5' RACE reads with MiXCR. Among about 23,000 distinct CDR3 sequences, about a sixth were seen once, and the ten largest hold over 25%. The CDR3 has 13 residues. V lost 5 bases and J 9 bases, leaving 17 bases between the germline ends. Germline values: CDR1 SQVTM, CDR2 ANQGSEA. The clonotype was recovered from a male donor with ankylosing spondylitis or in good health (not recorded which). V gene TRBV29-1 combines with J gene TRBJ2-1; D not resolved. The sequenced sample was blood. The CDR3 here is CSVTPSAGREQFF. The CDR3 region has the DNA TGCAGCGTTACTCCTAGTGCCGGCCGTGAGCAGTTCTTC.